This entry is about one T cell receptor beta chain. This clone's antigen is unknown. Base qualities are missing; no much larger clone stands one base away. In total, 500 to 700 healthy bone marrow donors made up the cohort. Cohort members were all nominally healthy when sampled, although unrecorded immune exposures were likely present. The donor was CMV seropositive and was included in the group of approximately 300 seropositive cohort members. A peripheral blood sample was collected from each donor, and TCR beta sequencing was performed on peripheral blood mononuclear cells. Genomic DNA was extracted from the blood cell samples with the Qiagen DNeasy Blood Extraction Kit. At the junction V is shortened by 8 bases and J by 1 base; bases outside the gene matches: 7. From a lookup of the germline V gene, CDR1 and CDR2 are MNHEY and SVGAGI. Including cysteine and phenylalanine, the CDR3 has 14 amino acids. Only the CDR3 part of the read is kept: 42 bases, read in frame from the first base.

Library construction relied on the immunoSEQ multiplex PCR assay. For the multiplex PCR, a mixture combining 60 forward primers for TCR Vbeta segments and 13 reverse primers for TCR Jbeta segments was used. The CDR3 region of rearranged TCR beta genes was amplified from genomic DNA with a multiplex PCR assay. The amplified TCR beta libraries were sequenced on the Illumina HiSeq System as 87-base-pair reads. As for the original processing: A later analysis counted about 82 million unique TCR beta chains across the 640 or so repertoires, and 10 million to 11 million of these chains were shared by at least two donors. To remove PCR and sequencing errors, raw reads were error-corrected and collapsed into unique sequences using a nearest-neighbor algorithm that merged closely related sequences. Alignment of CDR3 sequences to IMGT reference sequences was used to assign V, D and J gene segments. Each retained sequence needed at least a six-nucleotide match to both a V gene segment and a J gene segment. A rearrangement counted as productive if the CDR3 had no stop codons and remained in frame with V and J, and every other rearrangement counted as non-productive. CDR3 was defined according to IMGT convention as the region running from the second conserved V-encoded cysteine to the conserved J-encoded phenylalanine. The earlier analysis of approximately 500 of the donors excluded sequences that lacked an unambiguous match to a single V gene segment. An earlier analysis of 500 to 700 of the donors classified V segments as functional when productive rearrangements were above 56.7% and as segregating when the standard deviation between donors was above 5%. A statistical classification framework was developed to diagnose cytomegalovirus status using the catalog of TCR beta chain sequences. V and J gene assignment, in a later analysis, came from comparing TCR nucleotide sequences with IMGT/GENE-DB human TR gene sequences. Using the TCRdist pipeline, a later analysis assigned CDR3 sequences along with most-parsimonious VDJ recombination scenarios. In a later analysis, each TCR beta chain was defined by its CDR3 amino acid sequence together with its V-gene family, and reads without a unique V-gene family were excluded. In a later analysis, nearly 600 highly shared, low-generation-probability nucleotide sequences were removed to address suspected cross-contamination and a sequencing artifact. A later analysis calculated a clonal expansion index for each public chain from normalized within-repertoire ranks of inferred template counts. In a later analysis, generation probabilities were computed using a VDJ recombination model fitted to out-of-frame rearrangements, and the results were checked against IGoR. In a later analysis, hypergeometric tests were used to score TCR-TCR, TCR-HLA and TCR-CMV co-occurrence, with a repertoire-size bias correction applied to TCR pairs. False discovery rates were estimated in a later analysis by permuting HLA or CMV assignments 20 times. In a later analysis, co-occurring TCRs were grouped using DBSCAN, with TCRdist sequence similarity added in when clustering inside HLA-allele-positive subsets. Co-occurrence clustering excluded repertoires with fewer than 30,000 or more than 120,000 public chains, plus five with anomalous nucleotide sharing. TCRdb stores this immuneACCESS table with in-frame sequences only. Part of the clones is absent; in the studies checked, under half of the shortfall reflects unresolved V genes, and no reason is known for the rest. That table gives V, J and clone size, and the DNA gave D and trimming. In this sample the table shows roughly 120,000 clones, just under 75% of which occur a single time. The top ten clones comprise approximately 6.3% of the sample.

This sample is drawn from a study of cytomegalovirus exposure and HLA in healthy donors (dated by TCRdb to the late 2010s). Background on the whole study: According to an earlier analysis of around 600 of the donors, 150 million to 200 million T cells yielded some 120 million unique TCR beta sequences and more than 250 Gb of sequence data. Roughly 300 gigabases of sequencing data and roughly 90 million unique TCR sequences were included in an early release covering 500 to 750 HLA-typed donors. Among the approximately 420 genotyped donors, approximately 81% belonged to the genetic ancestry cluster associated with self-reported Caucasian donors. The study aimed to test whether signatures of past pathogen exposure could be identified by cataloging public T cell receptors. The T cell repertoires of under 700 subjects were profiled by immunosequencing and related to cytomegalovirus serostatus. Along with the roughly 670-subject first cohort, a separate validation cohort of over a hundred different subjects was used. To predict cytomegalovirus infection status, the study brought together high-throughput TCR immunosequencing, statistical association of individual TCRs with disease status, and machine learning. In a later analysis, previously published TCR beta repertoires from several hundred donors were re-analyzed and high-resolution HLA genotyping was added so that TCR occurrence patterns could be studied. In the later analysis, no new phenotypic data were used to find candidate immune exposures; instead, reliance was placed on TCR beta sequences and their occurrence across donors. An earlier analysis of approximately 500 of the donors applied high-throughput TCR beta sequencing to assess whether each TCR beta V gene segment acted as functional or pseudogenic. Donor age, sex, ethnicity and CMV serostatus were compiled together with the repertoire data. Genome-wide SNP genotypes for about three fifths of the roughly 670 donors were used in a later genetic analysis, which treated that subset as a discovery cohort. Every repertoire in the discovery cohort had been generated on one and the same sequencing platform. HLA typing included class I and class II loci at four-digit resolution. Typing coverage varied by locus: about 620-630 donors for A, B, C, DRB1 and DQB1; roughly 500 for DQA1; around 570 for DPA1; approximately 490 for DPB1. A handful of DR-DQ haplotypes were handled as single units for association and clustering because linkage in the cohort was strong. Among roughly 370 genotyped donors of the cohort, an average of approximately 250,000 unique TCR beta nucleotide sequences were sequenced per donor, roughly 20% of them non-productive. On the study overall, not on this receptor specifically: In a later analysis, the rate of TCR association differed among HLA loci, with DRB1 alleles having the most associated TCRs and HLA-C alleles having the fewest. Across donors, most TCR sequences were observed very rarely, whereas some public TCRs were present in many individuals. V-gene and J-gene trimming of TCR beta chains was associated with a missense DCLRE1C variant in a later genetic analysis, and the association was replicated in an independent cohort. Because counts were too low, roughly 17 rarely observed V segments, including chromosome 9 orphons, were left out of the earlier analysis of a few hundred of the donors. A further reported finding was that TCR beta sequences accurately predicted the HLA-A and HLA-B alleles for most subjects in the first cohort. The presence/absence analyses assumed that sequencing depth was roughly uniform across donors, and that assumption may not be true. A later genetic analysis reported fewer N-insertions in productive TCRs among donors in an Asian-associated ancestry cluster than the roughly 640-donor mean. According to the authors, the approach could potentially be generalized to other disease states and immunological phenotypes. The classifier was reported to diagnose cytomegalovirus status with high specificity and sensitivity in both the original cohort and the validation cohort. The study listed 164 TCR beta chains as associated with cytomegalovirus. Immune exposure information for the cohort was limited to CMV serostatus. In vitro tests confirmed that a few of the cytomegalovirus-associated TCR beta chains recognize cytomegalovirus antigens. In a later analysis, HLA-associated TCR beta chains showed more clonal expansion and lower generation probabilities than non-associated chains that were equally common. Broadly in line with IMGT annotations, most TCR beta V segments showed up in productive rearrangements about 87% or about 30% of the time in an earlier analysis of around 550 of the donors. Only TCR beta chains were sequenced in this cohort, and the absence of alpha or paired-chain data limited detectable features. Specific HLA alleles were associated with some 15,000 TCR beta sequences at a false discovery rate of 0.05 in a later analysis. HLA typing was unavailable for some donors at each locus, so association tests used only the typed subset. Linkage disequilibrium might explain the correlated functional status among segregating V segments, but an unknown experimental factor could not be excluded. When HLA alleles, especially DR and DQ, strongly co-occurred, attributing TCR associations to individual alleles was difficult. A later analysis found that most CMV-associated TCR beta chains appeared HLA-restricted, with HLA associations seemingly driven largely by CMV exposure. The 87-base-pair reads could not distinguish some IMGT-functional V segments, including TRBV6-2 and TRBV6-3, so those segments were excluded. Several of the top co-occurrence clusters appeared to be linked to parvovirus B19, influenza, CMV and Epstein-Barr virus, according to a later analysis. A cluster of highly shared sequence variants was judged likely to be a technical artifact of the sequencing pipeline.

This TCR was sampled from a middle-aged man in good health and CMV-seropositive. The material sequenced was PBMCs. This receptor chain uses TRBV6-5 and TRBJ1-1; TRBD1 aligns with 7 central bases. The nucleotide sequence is TGTGCCAGCCTCAGGGGGAGGTGGAACACTGAAGCTTTCTTT. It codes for CASLRGRWNTEAFF.